These 21 T cell receptor beta chains were all obtained from the same sample, sequenced in a study of blood T cell repertoires in COVID-19. The method was immunoSEQ multiplex PCR; TCRdb's version includes in-frame clones alone and lacks a portion of them. The repertoire consists of fewer than 250,000 clones, with approximately 82% occurring once and the leading ten covering roughly 8.8%. The sequenced sample was peripheral blood. Receptors were obtained from a woman in her 50s with acute or convalescent COVID-19.

In the case of this clone: In the same sample, other DNA sequences code for this CDR3. The CDR3 region is CASSQDLQGRNYGYTF. The CDR3 coding sequence is TGTGCCAGCAGCCAAGATTTGCAGGGTCGTAACTATGGCTACACCTTC. The chain recombines TRBV4-2 with TRBJ1-2; possible D gene TRBD1, 5 bases. This CDR3 has 16 residues. Trimming pared 0 bases from V and 1 base from J, leaving 12 bases between. Germline loops: CDR1 LGHNA, CDR2 YNFKEQ.

This clone was detected only a few times. The chain employs TRBV7-9 and TRBJ2-7; the match to TRBD1 covers 7 bases. Germline values: CDR1 SEHNR, CDR2 FQNEAQ (reference sequence). The CDR3 totals 17 residues. The ends lost 1 base at V and 1 base at J; junction bases unmatched: 10. The CDR3 spells CASSLGLKGGASYEQYF. DNA of the CDR3: TGTGCCAGCAGCTTAGGGCTGAAAGGGGGCGCGTCCTACGAGCAGTACTTC.

V gene TRBV9 combines with J gene TRBJ1-2, with TRBD1 matching over 8 bases. The CDR3 extends over 15 amino acids. CDR1 and CDR2 (germline): SGDLS, YYNGEE. The V gene end was trimmed by 0 bases and the J gene end by 4 bases; junction bases not matched to a gene: 5. The CDR3 nucleotides read TGTGCCAGCAGCGTAGGGGGACAGGCCCGCTATGGCTACACCTTC. Its protein product is CASSVGGQARYGYTF.

Regarding this clone: The junction shows a germline mismatch at one end, possibly a read error. V gene TRBV28 combines with J gene TRBJ1-1, with D uncertain. This CDR3 comprises 13 residues. The germline CDR1 and CDR2 sequences are MDHEN and SYDVKM. Here the CDR3 reads CASTETGNAEAFF. Here the CDR3 DNA reads TGTGCCAGCACGGAAACCGGGAACGCTGAAGCTTTCTTT.

The chain recombines TRBV5-4 with TRBJ2-2, with TRBD2 matching 14 bases. Germline CDR1 is SGHNT and CDR2 is YYREEE (reference sequence). Germline trimming cut 4 bases from V and 2 bases from J; bases unmatched to any gene: 7. The CDR3 contains 18 residues. Here the CDR3 DNA reads TGTGCCAGCAGCCGGGGGGGACTAGCGGGAGTTAACACCGGGGAGCTGTTTTTT. Translating it yields CASSRGGLAGVNTGELFF.

The V call is TRBV3-1 (or the pseudogene TRBV3-2), the J call TRBJ1-1, with TRBD1 as a possible D gene (5 bases). Germline V CDR1 and CDR2: LGHDT, YNNKEL (reference sequence). Trimming took off 4 bases at V and 3 bases at J, with 12 bases between the two ends. This CDR3 spans 14 amino acids. The DNA for the CDR3 is TGTGCCAGCAGCCTGCGGGGGGGGGACACTGAAGCTTTCTTT. This codes for CASSLRGGDTEAFF.

This rearrangement joins TRBV19 to TRBJ1-2; possible D gene TRBD1, 6 bases. Deletions cut 5 bases from V and 6 bases from J, with 19 bases between. The CDR3 covers 15 residues. Germline values: CDR1 LNHDA, CDR2 SQIVND (reference sequence). The CDR3: CASSSRTVHPHGYTF. In nucleotides, the CDR3 is TGTGCCAGTAGTTCTAGGACAGTACACCCCCATGGCTACACCTTC.

About this clone itself: Other DNA sequences of this sample code for an identical CDR3. V is TRBV7-9 and J is TRBJ1-1, with 7 positions matching TRBD1. J gave up 3 bases and V 2 bases, and 0 bases lay outside the gene matches. CDR1 is SEHNR and CDR2 is FQNEAQ in the germline V gene (reference sequence). The CDR3 totals 13 residues. The CDR3 reads CASSLTGDTEAFF. The CDR3 bases are TGTGCCAGCAGCTTAACAGGGGACACTGAAGCTTTCTTT.

J is TRBJ2-3 and V is TRBV19; TRBD2 matches 7 bases. The CDR3 loop spans 16 amino acids. V was pared by 8 bases and J by 2 bases, with 13 bases of the junction left unmatched. CDR1 and CDR2 (germline): LNHDA, SQIVND (reference sequence). CDR3 sequence (DNA): TGTGCCAGTCGAATGTATAGCGGGCCTGACACAGATACGCAGTATTTT. The encoded protein is CASRMYSGPDTDTQYF.

CDR3 sequence reads: CASSLSAKSGRRSYEQYF. For the CDR3, the DNA is TGTGCCAGCAGCTTATCGGCCAAAAGCGGGAGGAGGTCCTACGAGCAGTACTTC. The gene calls are TRBV7-2 and TRBJ2-7; 9 positions agree with TRBD2. Unmatched junction bases numbered 12, after V lost 2 bases and J lost 1 base. Germline V gives CDR1 SGHTA, CDR2 FQGNSA. The CDR3 is 18 amino acids.

This rearrangement joins TRBV18 to TRBJ1-6; D remains ambiguous. Trimming took off 3 bases at V and 10 bases at J, with 16 bases between the two ends. The germline gives CDR1 KGHSH, CDR2 LQKENI. CDR3 length equals 15 residues. CDR3 sequence (DNA): TGTGCCAGCTCACCTGGTCTTGGCAGCGGCTCACCCCTCCACTTT. It specifies CASSPGLGSGSPLHF.

The V and J genes are TRBV5-1 and TRBJ2-2; no clear D gene. The CDR3 totals 15 residues. The V end was cut by 0 bases, the J end by 5 bases, with 11 bases between. CDR1 is SGHRS and CDR2 is YFSETQ in the germline V gene. CDR3 region: CASSLDKRGTGELFF. The CDR3 DNA reads as TGCGCCAGCAGCTTGGACAAAAGAGGAACCGGGGAGCTGTTTTTT.

This rearrangement joins TRBV24-1 to TRBJ1-1; no clear D. This CDR3 is built from 11 residues. Trimming stripped 9 bases from V and 11 bases from J, with 15 bases between. Germline V CDR1 and CDR2: KGHDR, SFDVKD. CDR3 nucleotides: TGTGCCACCGAGTCCTTAAGTCGGGCTTTCTTT. It codes for CATESLSRAFF.

The V gene is TRBV28, the J gene TRBJ2-7; D may be TRBD2 (6 bases). The germline V gene has CDR1 MDHEN and CDR2 SYDVKM. This CDR3 comprises 12 residues. Trimming took 7 bases from V and 3 from J, leaving 10 bases between them. The CDR3 is CASMGGIYEQYF. The CDR3 coding sequence is TGTGCCAGCATGGGCGGGATCTACGAGCAGTACTTC.

The V gene is TRBV27, the J gene TRBJ1-5, with 10 bases that match TRBD1. The CDR3 has 14 amino acids. The germline V gene has CDR1 MNHEY and CDR2 SMNVEV (reference sequence). The J segment lost 4 bases and the V segment lost 3 bases, leaving 0 bases of the junction unmatched. This chain's CDR3 is CASSLGQGNQPQHF. The DNA of the CDR3 is TGTGCCAGCAGTTTGGGACAGGGGAATCAGCCCCAGCATTTT.

This chain uses TRBV18 with TRBJ2-5, with D maybe TRBD1 (5 bases). Trimming took 3 bases from V and 5 from J, leaving 10 bases between them. CDR3 length: 13 residues. Germline assignment: CDR1 KGHSH and CDR2 LQKENI. The CDR3 nucleotides are TGTGCCAGCTCACCTATGGCAGGGGAGACCCAGTACTTC. Encoded protein: CASSPMAGETQYF.

The chain employs TRBV18 and TRBJ2-3, with D perhaps TRBD1 (6 bases). Looked up from germline, CDR1 is KGHSH and CDR2 is LQKENI. The CDR3 is 14 residues long. Trimming stripped 2 bases from V and 2 bases from J, with 8 bases between. The CDR3 DNA sequence: TGTGCCAGCTCACCAACAGGGTCCACAGATACGCAGTATTTT. Amino acids: CASSPTGSTDTQYF.

This chain joins TRBV2 and TRBJ1-5, with D tentatively TRBD1 (6 bases). Germline CDR1 SNHLY, CDR2 FYNNEI. V was pared by 5 bases and J by 1 base, with 18 bases between. CDR3 length: 17 residues. The CDR3 DNA sequence: TGTGCCAGCAGTCAACACCGGCCCGACAGGAGCAATCAGCCCCAGCATTTT. Amino acid sequence: CASSQHRPDRSNQPQHF.

The rearrangement links TRBV18 to TRBJ2-7; 8 bases match TRBD2. Germline V gene data show CDR1 as KGHSH and CDR2 as LQKENI. V was clipped by 3 bases and J by 3 bases; unmatched bases: 4. The CDR3 loop spans 14 amino acids. This CDR3 is CASSPTSAIYEQYF. The CDR3 nucleotides read TGTGCCAGCTCACCGACTAGCGCAATCTACGAGCAGTACTTC.

The gene calls are TRBV5-1 and TRBJ1-2; 7 bases are a match to TRBD1. The length of the CDR3 is 15 residues. With 0 bases clipped from V and 3 bases from J, the junction kept 5 bases outside the gene matches. Germline V gene data show CDR1 as SGHRS and CDR2 as YFSETQ. The CDR3 coding sequence is TGCGCCAGCAGCTTGGGCAACAGGGGCCACTATGGCTACACCTTC. Translating it yields CASSLGNRGHYGYTF.

The chain recombines TRBV10-3 with TRBJ2-7; 14 positions match TRBD2. V was clipped by 2 bases and J by 6 bases; unmatched bases: 12. This CDR3 has 18 amino acids. CDR1 and CDR2 from the germline V gene are ENHRY and SYGVKD. The CDR3 coding sequence is TGTGCCATCAGTGAGCAGAGCAGGGGGACTAGCGGGAGAAGCGAGCAGTACTTC. As protein: CAISEQSRGTSGRSEQYF.